A single sample gave rise to the 9 T cell receptor delta chains below, sequenced in a study of γδ T cells in repeated Plasmodium falciparum infection. TCRdb redid clone calling on the multiplex PCR reads using CATT. This sample has 55,000 to 70,000 delta-chain clones, with approximately 1.7% found just once. Bulk repertoires came from Vgamma9/Vdelta2+ or Vdelta2-negative gammadelta T cells flow-sorted from PBMC. Material: gamma-delta T cells from blood. The receptors originated from a pool of human donors (malaria-infected and uninfected, not separated).

In this sample, this clone turned up many times. Translating this DNA gives a protein that differs at residue 6 from the TCRdb one, which belongs to a much larger clone; a read error is likely, and the protein shown is this translation. The chain uses TRAV38-2/DV8 and TRDJ1, with D possibly TRDD2 on 5 matching bases. Assignment of the J gene here rests on matching the DNA to germline, because TCRdb gives none. Per germline, CDR1 TSESDYY and CDR2 QEAYKQQN. The CDR3 has 16 residues. Trimming pared 2 bases from V and 0 bases from J, leaving 14 bases between. The CDR3 region is CAYRREPTKYTDKLIF. CDR3 nucleotide sequence: TGTGCTTATAGGAGGGAACCTACGAAGTACACCGATAAACTCATCTTT.

This clone was seen only a few times. This probably arose from a read error, given a far larger clone one base away. Other DNA variants within this sample encode the same CDR3. The chain recombines TRDV1 with TRDJ2; TRDD2 aligns across 9 bases. The CDR3 is made up of 21 amino acids. The germline V gene encodes CDR1 TSWWSYY and CDR2 QGS. The CDR3, as DNA: TGTGCTCTTGGGAACTCCCCTTCCTACGGCTGGGGGTTCACTAATACAGCACAACTCTTCTTC. The encoded protein is CALGNSPSYGWGFTNTAQLFF.

This clone was observed a few times. A read error likely explains why the TCRdb protein, taken from a much larger clone, differs from this DNA's translation at residue 15; the protein shown is translated from the DNA. Here the CDR3 DNA reads TGTGCTCTTGGGGAAACGAGCCCTTCGCTGGGGCCCCCCGATAGACTCATCTTT. Its translation is CALGETSPSLGPPDRLIF. V usage is TRDV1 and J usage is TRDJ1; tentatively, D is TRDD3 (6 bases). Because TCRdb records no J gene, it was assigned here through a match of the DNA to germline. The germline CDR1 and CDR2 sequences are TSWWSYY and QGS. The CDR3 runs 18 residues.

The genes are TRDV1 and TRDJ1, with D tentatively TRDD2 or TRDD3 (7 bases each). TCRdb gives no J gene; it was assigned here by matching the DNA to germline. Germline V gene sequence: CDR1 TSWWSYY, CDR2 QGS. V was trimmed by 3 bases and J by 0 bases, leaving 32 bases between them. The CDR3 contains 22 residues. Here the CDR3 reads CALGDGRPSSITGDPNTDKLIF. CDR3 sequence (DNA): TGTGCTCTTGGGGACGGACGGCCTTCCTCCATAACTGGGGATCCGAACACCGATAAACTCATCTTT.

This clone showed up just a few times. A far larger clone lies a single base away; this is likely a read error. This sample also contains other DNA sequences that code for the same CDR3. J is TRDJ1 and V is TRDV1; 9 nucleotides agree with TRDD3. The J gene, missing from TCRdb, was assigned here through DNA to germline matching. The CDR3 totals 23 residues. CDR1 is TSWWSYY and CDR2 is QGS in the germline V gene. CDR3 region: CALGAPSLLLGDTRFPSTDKLIF. The CDR3 coding sequence is TGTGCTCTTGGGGCACCATCACTTTTACTTGGGGATACGCGATTCCCTTCCACCGACAAACTCATCTTT.

V gene TRDV2 combines with J gene TRDJ3; tentative D call: TRDD3 (5 bases). TCRdb gives no J gene; it was assigned here by matching the DNA to germline. The V gene lost 2 bases and the J gene lost 11 bases, with 21 bases spanning the gap. The CDR3 contains 17 residues. Germline assignment: CDR1 GEAIGNYY and CDR2 EKD. The CDR3 nucleotides read TGTGCCTGTGACAGAATTACTGGTTCGGTGGGACCCCGACAGATGTTTTTC. This encodes CACDRITGSVGPRQMFF.

This clone was counted at least ten times. This DNA's translation and the protein TCRdb lists, from a much larger clone, do not match at residue 10, likely due to a read error; the protein shown is translated from the DNA. The CDR3 reads CALWEPRSPRGDTDKLIF. In DNA form, the CDR3 reads TGTGCTCTTTGGGAGCCGAGATCTCCTCGCGGAGACACCGATAAACTCATCTTT. The J gene is TRDJ1, the V gene TRDV1; no clear D gene. TCRdb gives no J gene; it was assigned here by matching the DNA to germline. The germline gives CDR1 TSWWSYY, CDR2 QGS. The CDR3 is made up of 18 amino acids.

This clone was counted many times. The chain uses TRDV1 and TRDJ1; maybe TRDD3 (5 bases). Trimming pared 0 bases from V and 0 bases from J, leaving 11 bases between. The germline gives CDR1 TSWWSYY, CDR2 QGS. The CDR3 runs 16 residues. The CDR3 region is CALGELARGYTDKLIF. The CDR3 nucleotides read TGTGCTCTTGGGGAACTAGCAAGGGGGTACACCGATAAACTCATCTTT.

Regarding this clone: TCRdb's protein, taken from a much larger clone, differs from this DNA's translation at residue 10, likely owing to a read error; the protein displayed comes from the DNA. In DNA, the CDR3 is TGTGCTCTTGGGGAACGATTTACTCTAATCCTCGTGTACACCGATAAACTCATCTTT. Its translation is CALGERFTLILVYTDKLIF. This chain joins TRDV1 and TRDJ1; D not resolved. TCRdb leaves out the J gene; it was filled in here by matching the DNA to germline. Trimming left V 1 base short and J 0 bases short, with 21 bases between. CDR3 size: 19 residues. The germline gives CDR1 TSWWSYY, CDR2 QGS.